Listed below are T cell receptor beta chains from one sample, sequenced in a study of a mutant IDH1 vaccine in newly diagnosed glioma. No antigen has been assigned to these receptors. The assay was immunoSEQ multiplex PCR, and TCRdb's table has in-frame clones only and misses some. This repertoire shows some 120,000 clones, 80% found once; its top ten account for 4.5% to 5.5%. This material consisted of PBMCs, taken from a glioma patient whose treatment included an IDH1 peptide vaccine. These receptors were obtained from a man aged 40-49 years with glioma. Each CDR3 is given with its conserved first and last residue. Fields, in order: D gene, V gene, J gene, clone size, CDR3 DNA, CDR3 protein. The D gene is left open where the match is weak. Some rows mark clone size as missing; the rest say once, few, many or name a class of expanded clone.

>NA|TRBV7-5|TRBJ1-2|NA
TGTGCCAGATACTTCGGACGACGTTATCCCTATGGCTACACCTTC
CARYFGRRYPYGYTF
>NA|TRBV7-2|TRBJ2-7|NA
TGTGCCACCAAGCCAAGTGGGGGCCGCAGCTCCTACGAGCAGTACTTC
CATKPSGGRSSYEQYF
>TRBD1|TRBV25-1|TRBJ1-2|NA
TGTGCCAGCAACCACCCAGGACAGGGTATAGGCTACACCTTC
CASNHPGQGIGYTF
>TRBD1|TRBV4-3|TRBJ2-7|NA
TGCGCCAGCAGCCCAACGCCGGGACAGACCTACGAGCAGTACTTC
CASSPTPGQTYEQYF
>TRBD1|TRBV6-4|TRBJ1-1|NA
TGTGCCAGCAGAGACAGGGACTGGAGCACTGAAGCTTTCTTT
CASRDRDWSTEAFF
>NA|TRBV5-1|TRBJ1-4|few
TGCGCCAGCAGCCCTCTCAGCGCAGGCCGGGCAACTAATGAAAAACTGTTTTTT
CASSPLSAGRATNEKLFF
>NA|TRBV9|TRBJ2-2|NA
TGTGCCAGCAGCGTAACAGTGACCGGGGAGCTGTTTTTT
CASSVTVTGELFF
>NA|TRBV19|TRBJ2-7|NA
TGTGCCAGTAGTATCACAGAAGACTACGAGCAGTACTTC
CASSITEDYEQYF
>TRBD2|TRBV6-5|TRBJ2-7|NA
TGTGCCAGCAGTTACTCAGCGGGAGGCCCAACGAACGAGCAGTACTTC
CASSYSAGGPTNEQYF
>TRBD1|TRBV19|TRBJ2-2|NA
TGTGCCAGTAGAGGGGACAGGGATCACGGGGAGCTGTTTTTT
CASRGDRDHGELFF
>NA|TRBV2|TRBJ2-7|NA
TGTGCCAGCAGTGAAGTTCCGAACTACGAGCAGTACTTC
CASSEVPNYEQYF
>TRBD2|TRBV5-5|TRBJ2-5|NA
TGTGCCAGCAGCTTGGATGTAGCGGGAGGGCTTCTGGAGACCCAGTACTTC
CASSLDVAGGLLETQYF
>NA|TRBV7-9|TRBJ2-7|once
TGTGCCAGCAGCTTATCGATTTTAGGGTACCGTAGAGATCACTACGAGCAGTACTTC
CASSLSILGYRRDHYEQYF